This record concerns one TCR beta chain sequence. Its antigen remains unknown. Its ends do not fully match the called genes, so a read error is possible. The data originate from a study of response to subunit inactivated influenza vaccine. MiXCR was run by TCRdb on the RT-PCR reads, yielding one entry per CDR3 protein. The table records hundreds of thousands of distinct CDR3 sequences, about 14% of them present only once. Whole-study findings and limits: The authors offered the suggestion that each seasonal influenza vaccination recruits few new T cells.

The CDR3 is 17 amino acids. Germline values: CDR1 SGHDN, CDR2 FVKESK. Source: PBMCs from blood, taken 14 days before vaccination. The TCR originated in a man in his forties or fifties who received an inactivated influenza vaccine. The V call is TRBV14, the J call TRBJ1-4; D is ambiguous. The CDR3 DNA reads TGTGCCATCAGCCAAGAAACAAGAGGGAGACCTAATGAAAAACTGTTTTTT. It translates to CAISQETRGRPNEKLFF.